This paragraph reports one T cell receptor beta chain. This clonotype appeared many times. The antigen this receptor binds is unknown. Per-nucleotide qualities are absent, and no much larger clonotype sits a single base away. Library generation was performed with 5' RACE. Instrument used: NextSeq 500. The TCR library protocol attached a unique molecular identifier to each TCR cDNA molecule to allow correction of PCR and sequencing errors. Turning to the authors' computational methods: Decombinator tools were used for TCR identification, UMI-based error correction and CDR3 extraction. Expanded TCRs were defined as those above a frequency of 2 per 1,000, corresponding to the top 1% of the tumor frequency distribution. Expanded tumor TCRs statistically deemed absent (corrected P<0.05) from at least one tumor region were classed as regional, and all other expanded tumor TCRs were classed as ubiquitous. Renyi diversity was computed with the R vegan package after each repertoire had been subsampled 100 times to 5,000 TCRs. CDR3 similarity networks were constructed using string-kernel similarity of amino acid triplets, with links drawn between CDR3s whose pairwise similarity was above 0.82. The public reads were reanalyzed by TCRdb: fastp trimming at Q25, MiXCR alignment, in-frame beta chains only. Each CDR3 protein appears once, grouped with its most common genes and DNA. TCRdb's processing, not the authors', yielded these V and J calls. This sample has around 12,000 distinct CDR3 sequences in its table, and roughly 5.2% of those were observed once. About 35% of the sample is in the top ten clones.

This record belongs to a study of spatial heterogeneity in lung cancer (dated by TCRdb to the late 2010s). With respect to the entire study: More beta-chain than alpha-chain transcripts were consistently detected, likely reflecting higher beta-chain transcript abundance. TCR transcript counts in tumor regions correlated strongly with a T cell transcriptional module score from matched bulk RNA-seq. In the raw uncorrected reads, each unique combination of TCR and UMI appeared more than ten times on average. In non-small cell lung cancer, the study made a quantitative comparison of TCR alpha and beta repertoires among multiple tumor regions, matched nontumor lung and blood. Nonsynonymous mutation counts, determined by whole-exome sequencing of tumor tissue, were related to TCR repertoire features. Both alpha and beta chains were TCR-sequenced in approximately 200 tumor regions, 64 matched nontumor lung samples and around 54 PBMC samples obtained at surgery.

The investigation overall reported the following: The number of expanded intratumoral alpha and beta TCRs correlated with the tumor nonsynonymous mutation count. TCR-seq coverage of tumor T cells was estimated at only roughly 6.6% for alpha chains and about 14% for beta chains. Counts of ubiquitous and regional expanded TCRs were found to correlate with counts of ubiquitous and regional nonsynonymous mutations, respectively. Confirming at a functional level the hypothesis that regional TCRs recognize regional mutations was considered to require additional single-cell paired TCR alpha and beta sequencing.

According to the study, the label for this sample's time point signals: sample taken at primary tumor resection. Donors were some 70 patients with early-stage, untreated non-small cell lung cancer from the lung TRACERx cohort. Without any cell sorting, TCR sequencing was performed on whole RNA extracted either from tumor and nontumor lung tissue or from cryopreserved PBMC samples. Patients were selected for TCR sequencing only if sufficient RNA was available from at least two tumor regions. Tumor and adjacent nontumor lung specimens were reviewed by a lung pathologist before selection. Trimming accounts for 5 bases at V and 5 bases at J, while the number of junction bases matched to no gene is 9. The germline V gene provides CDR1 ENHRY and CDR2 SYGVKD. There are 15 amino acids in the CDR3, from cysteine to phenylalanine inclusive. The only DNA kept is the CDR3, 45 bases in frame from the first base.

Sample: lung tumor tissue, taken at surgery. This clonotype was sampled from a male donor with early-stage non-small cell lung cancer. The sequence is built from TRBV10-3 and TRBJ2-3, with 8 central nucleotides matching TRBD1. The CDR3 here reads CAISLQGEVGDTQYF. The DNA reads TGTGCCATCAGTCTACAGGGGGAGGTTGGAGATACGCAGTATTTT.